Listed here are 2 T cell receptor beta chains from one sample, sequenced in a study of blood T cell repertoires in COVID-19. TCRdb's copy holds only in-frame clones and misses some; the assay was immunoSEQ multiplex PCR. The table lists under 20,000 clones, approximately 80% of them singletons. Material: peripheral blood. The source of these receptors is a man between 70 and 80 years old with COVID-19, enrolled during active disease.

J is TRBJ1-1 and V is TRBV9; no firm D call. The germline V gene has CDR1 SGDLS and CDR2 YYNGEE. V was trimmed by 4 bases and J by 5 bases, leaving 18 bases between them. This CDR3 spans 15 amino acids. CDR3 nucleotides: TGTGCCAGCAGCCCGGGTGGTGTGGGGAGGACTGAAGCTTTCTTT. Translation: CASSPGGVGRTEAFF.

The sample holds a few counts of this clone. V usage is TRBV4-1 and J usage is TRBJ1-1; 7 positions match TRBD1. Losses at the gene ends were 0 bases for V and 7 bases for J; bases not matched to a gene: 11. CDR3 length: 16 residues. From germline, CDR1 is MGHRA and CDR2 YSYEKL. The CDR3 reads CASSQDSRTGKREAFF. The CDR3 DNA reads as TGCGCCAGCAGCCAAGACTCCAGGACAGGAAAACGTGAAGCTTTCTTT.